One sample yielded the 4 T cell receptor beta chains listed below, sequenced in a study of blood T cell repertoires in COVID-19. The data were produced by immunoSEQ multiplex PCR, yet TCRdb's version contains in-frame clones alone and is incomplete. The table shows about 160,000 clones, with 87% occurring only once. The sample consisted of peripheral blood. These receptors came from a woman aged 55-70 years who had recovered from COVID-19.

The chain carries TRBV3-1 (or the pseudogene TRBV3-2) and TRBJ1-6, with no clear D. There are 13 residues in the CDR3. Germline loops: CDR1 LGHDT, CDR2 YNNKEL (reference sequence). With 0 bases removed from V and 10 bases from J, the gap between germline ends came to 7 bases. The CDR3 sequence is CASSQETGSPLHF. As DNA, the CDR3 is TGTGCCAGCAGCCAAGAGACGGGATCACCCCTCCACTTT.

The gene calls are TRBV4-2 and TRBJ2-1; 8 bases are a match to TRBD2. Germline trimming cut 0 bases from V and 0 bases from J; bases unmatched to any gene: 10. This CDR3 is 19 amino acids long. In germline, CDR1 is LGHNA, CDR2 YNFKEQ. For the CDR3, the DNA is TGTGCCAGCAGCCAAGATGGTAGCGGGGCGCTATCCTCCTACAATGAGCAGTTCTTC. As protein: CASSQDGSGALSSYNEQFF.

The table lists this clone with a few counts. The V call is TRBV5-4, the J call TRBJ2-5, with 9 positions matching TRBD1. CDR1 is SGHNT and CDR2 is YYREEE in the germline V gene (reference sequence). The CDR3 runs 16 residues. The J segment lost 5 bases and the V segment lost 4 bases, leaving 12 bases of the junction unmatched. CDR3 DNA: TGTGCCAGCAGCCCCGGGACAGGGAGGGCGCGGGAGACCCAGTACTTC. This gives the protein CASSPGTGRARETQYF.

The chain has TRBV5-1 and TRBJ2-3; 7 bases are shared with TRBD2. Germline V gene lookup returns CDR1 SGHRS and CDR2 YFSETQ. Trimming removed 2 bases from V and 4 bases from J; junction bases left unmatched: 4. This CDR3 contains 14 residues. Here the CDR3 DNA reads TGCGCCAGCAGCTTTCGGACTAGAGCAGATACGCAGTATTTT. Its protein is CASSFRTRADTQYF.